Below, one T cell receptor beta chain is given with its context. Its antigen is undetermined. Germline CDR1 reads SGDLS; CDR2 reads YYNGEE. CDR3 length: 16 residues. The germline V and J ends were trimmed by 0 bases and 1 base, with 10 bases remaining between them. The data were taken from a study of shared clonotypes between healthy human individuals. Assay execution proceeded at the deep level. DNA at about 190 ng, 25,000 to 30,000 T cell genomes, went into sorted-subset replicate PCRs. Profiled with immunoSEQ multiplex PCR; TCRdb holds only in-frame clones, not every one. The table shows over a million clones, with approximately 98% occurring only once. Points from the study as a whole: As a rule, naive subsets had a larger estimated richness than memory subsets.

The TCR sequence derives from a man under 40 in good health. V is TRBV9 and J is TRBJ2-2, with D possibly matching TRBD2 (6 bases). Sequencing was done on a sample of naive CD4+ T cells sorted from blood. Documented subset: CD45RA+ positively selected. This chain's CDR3 is CASSVGSSGNTGELFF. In nucleotides, the CDR3 is TGTGCCAGCAGCGTAGGAAGTAGCGGGAACACCGGGGAGCTGTTTTTT.